This TCR beta chain derives from a study of cytomegalovirus exposure and HLA in healthy donors. General observations from the study: In a later analysis, TCR beta V- and J-gene trimming was associated with a missense DCLRE1C variant.

This CDR3 contains 14 residues. The germline gives CDR1 SGHAT, CDR2 FQNNGV. The ends were cut back, 1 base at V and 2 bases at J, with 9 bases in the middle. With respect to this clone: No antigen is known for it.

PCR primers comprised 60 Vbeta and 13 Jbeta primers. The repertoire was sequenced with immunoSEQ multiplex PCR; TCRdb's copy has only in-frame clones and lacks some. The table includes about 130,000 clones, around 77% detected once. This rearrangement joins TRBV11-2 to TRBJ2-7; D is perhaps TRBD2 (6 bases). Sequenced material: PBMCs. The TCR was taken from a man in his fifties or sixties in good health and CMV-seronegative. DNA for the CDR3: TGTGCCAGCAGCTTAGTCGGGAGAACCTACGAGCAGTACTTC. It codes for CASSLVGRTYEQYF.